The T cell receptor beta chain under discussion was sequenced for a study of blood T cells in healthy people across ages. This clonotype turned up a few times. Germline V lookup: CDR1 LGHDT, CDR2 YNNKEL (reference sequence). With 1 base removed from V and 2 bases from J, the gap between germline ends came to 8 bases. The CDR3 is 14 residues long. Primed by a sample-barcoded 5' primer and a J-beta primer mix, a second PCR proceeded for 7 to 11 cycles. A single record per CDR3 protein comes from TCRdb applying MiXCR to the 5' RACE reads. The sample has approximately 800,000 distinct CDR3 sequences, roughly 64% seen once.

The clonotype was recovered from a man younger than 45 in good health. V is TRBV3-1 and J is TRBJ2-5, with a possible D match to TRBD2 (6 bases). The sample was blood. The CDR3 sequence is CASSQVGGQETQYF. Here the CDR3 DNA reads TGTGCCAGCAGCCAAGTCGGAGGGCAAGAGACCCAGTACTTC.